These T cell receptor beta chains were read from a single sample in a study of a mutant IDH1 vaccine in newly diagnosed glioma. The repertoire was sequenced with immunoSEQ multiplex PCR; TCRdb's copy has only in-frame clones and lacks some. The data show tens of thousands of clones, around 83% seen once. Sequenced material: peripheral blood mononuclear cells (PBMCs), taken from a glioma patient treated with radiotherapy, temozolomide or both. The receptors originated from a woman between 18 and 30 years old with glioma. Some clones in this sample may be carry-over from other donors' samples. Each CDR3 is given with its conserved first and last residue. Each record gives: J gene, D gene, clone size, V gene, CDR3 protein, CDR3 DNA. A D gene is named only where the DNA matches it firmly. For some rows the clone size is stated as once, few or many, or as a class when expanded; others skip it.

TRBJ1-1 | NA | NA | TRBV19 | CASRWGTHEGTEAFF | TGTGCCAGTAGATGGGGGACCCATGAAGGCACTGAAGCTTTCTTT
TRBJ1-2 | NA | NA | TRBV4-2 | CASQFLGRTGYGYTF | TGTGCCAGTCAATTTCTGGGCCGTACAGGCTATGGCTACACCTTC
TRBJ1-5 | TRBD1 | NA | TRBV10-2 | CASSQGADSNQPQHF | TGCGCCAGCAGTCAGGGGGCAGATAGCAATCAGCCCCAGCATTTT
TRBJ2-3 | NA | NA | TRBV5-6 | CASSPSDSDTQYF | TGTGCCAGCAGCCCATCGGATTCAGATACGCAGTATTTT
TRBJ2-5 | NA | NA | TRBV29-1 | CSGRTGQETQYF | TGCAGCGGACGGACGGGCCAAGAGACCCAGTACTTC
TRBJ2-7 | NA | NA | TRBV27 | CASSLGLALTYEQYF | TGTGCCAGCAGTTTAGGCCTAGCGCTAACCTACGAGCAGTACTTC
TRBJ1-2 | TRBD1 | NA | TRBV19 | CASSRDSTKNGYTF | TGTGCCAGTAGTAGGGACAGCACCAAAAATGGCTACACCTTC
TRBJ1-5 | TRBD1 | NA | TRBV10-2 | CASSLQGNQPQHF | TGCGCCAGCAGCCTACAGGGGAACCAGCCCCAGCATTTT
TRBJ2-1 | TRBD2 | NA | TRBV5-4 | CASSLGPGLAGGTYNEQFF | TGTGCCAGCAGCTTGGGCCCCGGACTAGCGGGAGGCACCTACAATGAGCAGTTCTTC
TRBJ1-2 | NA | NA | TRBV19 | CASSMGGEWGYGYTF | TGTGCCAGTAGTATGGGAGGGGAGTGGGGCTATGGCTACACCTTC
TRBJ2-1 | NA | NA | TRBV25-1 | CASSRMVGEQFF | TGTGCCAGCAGTAGGATGGTAGGTGAGCAGTTCTTC
TRBJ1-1 | NA | NA | TRBV4-3 | CASSQDPTAPMNTEAFF | TGCGCCAGCAGCCAAGACCCGACGGCCCCCATGAACACTGAAGCTTTCTTT
TRBJ1-2 | NA | NA | TRBV5-6 | CASSLEGLHGYTF | TGTGCCAGCAGCTTGGAAGGGTTGCATGGCTACACCTTC
TRBJ2-1 | NA | once | TRBV5-1 | CASSITPGRPTGAHEQFF | TGCGCCAGCAGCATTACTCCCGGGAGGCCCACAGGGGCCCATGAGCAGTTCTTC
TRBJ2-5 | NA | NA | TRBV7-2 | CARPRTEETQYF | TGTGCCCGACCCCGGACAGAAGAGACCCAGTACTTC
TRBJ2-1 | TRBD2 | NA | TRBV30 | CAWSSGTRNEQFF | TGTGCCTGGAGTTCCGGGACTAGGAATGAGCAGTTCTTC
TRBJ2-1 | NA | NA | TRBV9 | CASSERTGPYNEQFF | TGTGCCAGCAGCGAAAGGACGGGACCCTACAATGAGCAGTTCTTC
TRBJ1-1 | NA | NA | TRBV11-2 | CASSFAGSNTEAFF | TGTGCCAGCAGCTTTGCGGGGTCCAACACTGAAGCTTTCTTT
TRBJ1-5 | TRBD1 | NA | TRBV5-6 | CASSAGTGRAYNQPQHF | TGTGCCAGCAGCGCCGGGACAGGGCGCGCGTACAATCAGCCCCAGCATTTT
TRBJ1-4 | NA | once | TRBV6-1 | CASSEYRTAAEKLFF | TGTGCCAGCAGTGAATATCGGACAGCAGCTGAAAAACTGTTTTTT
TRBJ2-2 | TRBD1 | few | TRBV7-9 | CASSRTGGVNTGELFF | TGTGCCAGCAGCCGTACAGGGGGCGTCAACACCGGGGAGCTGTTTTTT
TRBJ1-2 | NA | once | TRBV27 | CASKQGGYGYTF | TGTGCCAGCAAGCAGGGTGGCTATGGCTACACCTTC
TRBJ1-2 | NA | NA | TRBV2 | CASSAWQGLNYGYTF | TGTGCCAGCAGTGCCTGGCAGGGGCTTAACTATGGCTACACCTTC